One sample yielded the 23 T cell receptor beta chains listed below, sequenced in a study of Ad26.COV2.S vaccination and SARS-CoV-2 variants. The treatment is: about 20 received Ad26.COV2.S at low or high dose, single or two shots; about 5 received placebo; per-sample allocation not given. After the first vaccine or placebo injection, samples were drawn on day 63. Clones were sequenced by immunoSEQ multiplex PCR, and TCRdb holds only the in-frame ones, with some missing. The repertoire holds under 550,000 clones, with over 75% as singletons. Sequencing was performed on peripheral blood, taken in a trial of Ad26.COV2.S vaccine versus placebo. The receptors come from a person between 18 and 60 years old who received the Ad26.COV2.S COVID-19 vaccine or a placebo.

The chain uses TRBV7-2 and TRBJ2-3; TRBD2 agrees at 7 bases. V was clipped by 5 bases and J by 6 bases; unmatched bases: 17. This CDR3 is built from 17 residues. CDR1 SGHTA and CDR2 FQGNSA come from the germline V gene. The CDR3 spells CASSVSSSGPRWDTQYF. The CDR3 DNA is TGTGCCAGCAGCGTATCCTCTAGCGGTCCGCGGTGGGATACGCAGTATTTT.

DNA for the CDR3: TGTGCCAGCAGCCGGACAGGGGGGAACGAAAAACTGTTTTTT. Protein: CASSRTGGNEKLFF. The V and J genes are TRBV7-2 and TRBJ1-4, with 10 bases fitting TRBD1. V gave up 5 bases and J gave up 8 bases; unmatched junction bases: 5. Germline V lookup: CDR1 SGHTA, CDR2 FQGNSA. The CDR3 is 14 residues long.

The chain uses TRBV7-8 and TRBJ2-7, with D tentatively TRBD1 or TRBD2 (5 bases each). The germline gives CDR1 SGHVS, CDR2 FQNEAQ. V was shortened by 5 bases and J by 5 bases, with 19 bases between the two germline ends. The CDR3 has 15 amino acids. As DNA, the CDR3 is TGTGCCAGCAGCCCCCCCCAGGGATTGGGAGACGAGCAGTACTTC. This encodes CASSPPQGLGDEQYF.

V is TRBV18 and J is TRBJ2-7, with a possible D match to TRBD1 (5 bases). Per the germline V gene, CDR1 is KGHSH and CDR2 is LQKENI. V shed 1 base and J shed 1 base, with 5 bases lying between them. This CDR3 has 13 residues. The CDR3 DNA sequence: TGTGCCAGCTCACCACAGGGGTCCTACGAGCAGTACTTC. It yields the protein CASSPQGSYEQYF.

The rearrangement joins TRBV2 to TRBJ1-5; D unclear. CDR3 size: 13 residues. V lost 7 bases, J lost 6 bases, and 13 bases lay in between. CDR1 SNHLY and CDR2 FYNNEI come from the germline V gene. For the CDR3, the DNA is TGTGCCAGCACATCCACGGGAACTCAGCCCCAGCATTTT. It encodes CASTSTGTQPQHF.

This clone is a singleton in its sample. The chain has TRBV19 and TRBJ1-2; 9 bases agree with TRBD1. The germline gives CDR1 LNHDA, CDR2 SQIVND (reference sequence). V was clipped by 8 bases and J by 6 bases; unmatched bases: 7. The CDR3 length is 13 residues. DNA of the CDR3: TGTGCCAGTCGCCGGGACAGGGCGGATGGCTACACCTTC. Translated: CASRRDRADGYTF. Together with reference TRBV19 and TRBJ1-2, the CDR3 gives the full variable domain: DGGITQSPKYLFRKEGQNVTLSCEQNLNHDAMYWYRQDPGQGLRLIYYSQIVNDFQKGDIAEGYSVSREKKESFPLTVTSAQKNPTAFYLCASRRDRADGYTFGSGTRLTVV.

The genes are TRBV19 and TRBJ2-7; 8 bases fit TRBD2. This CDR3 has 15 residues. The trim removed 4 bases at V and 6 bases at J, leaving 11 bases unmatched. CDR1 is LNHDA, CDR2 SQIVND, per germline (reference sequence). The CDR3 DNA follows: TGTGCCAGTAGTACCCCGGGCCCCGGGAGGGGCGAGCAGTACTTC. It specifies CASSTPGPGRGEQYF.

This rearrangement joins TRBV29-1 to TRBJ2-1; 8 positions agree with TRBD2. Trimming took 1 base from V and 6 from J; bases not matched to a gene: 5. The CDR3 loop spans 14 amino acids. CDR1 and CDR2 from the germline V gene are SQVTM and ANQGSEA. The CDR3 DNA reads as TGCAGCGTTGAAGTGCCGGGGGGGGTCAATGAGCAGTTCTTC. Translating gives CSVEVPGGVNEQFF.

This chain joins TRBV3-1 (or the pseudogene TRBV3-2) and TRBJ2-4; 7 nucleotides match TRBD1. The junction had 10 bases not matched to a gene; V was cut back by 4 bases and J by 1 base. CDR3 length: 17 residues. The germline V gene has CDR1 LGHDT and CDR2 YNNKEL (reference sequence). In DNA, the CDR3 is TGTGCCAGCAGCCCACCGACAGGGAGAGAGGCCAAAAACATTCAGTACTTC. Its protein is CASSPPTGREAKNIQYF.

The J gene is TRBJ2-3, the V gene TRBV5-4; perhaps TRBD2 as D (6 bases). There are 14 residues in the CDR3. V lost 4 bases to trimming and J lost 5 bases, with 14 bases between them. Germline lookup yields CDR1 SGHNT and CDR2 YYREEE (reference sequence). The CDR3 loop reads CASSSSGPLDTQYF. CDR3 nucleotide sequence: TGTGCCAGCAGCAGCAGCGGGCCCCTAGATACGCAGTATTTT. The full variable domain, rest sourced from reference TRBV5-4 and TRBJ2-3, is ETGVTQSPTHLIKTRGQQVTLRCSSQSGHNTVSWYQQALGQGPQFIFQYYREEENGRGNFPPRFSGLQFPNYSSELNVNALELDDSALYLCASSSSGPLDTQYFGPGTRLTVL.

This chain uses TRBV7-3 with TRBJ2-3, with D maybe TRBD2 (7 bases). With 1 base removed from V and 3 bases from J, the gap between germline ends came to 11 bases. Germline V lookup: CDR1 SGHTA, CDR2 FQGTGA. CDR3 length: 15 amino acids. CDR3 region: CASSLNGGRTDTQYF. Written as DNA, the CDR3 is TGTGCCAGCAGCTTAAACGGGGGGCGTACAGATACGCAGTATTTT.

The gene calls are TRBV2 and TRBJ1-4; D is unclear. Trimming shortened V by 6 bases and J by 0 bases, and 23 bases separated the two germline ends. Germline CDR1 and CDR2: SNHLY and FYNNEI. This CDR3 contains 19 residues. CDR3 nucleotide sequence: TGTGCCAGCAGGAGGTTCGGCACTACCAAGATTGCAACTAATGAAAAACTGTTTTTT. Protein: CASRRFGTTKIATNEKLFF.

This clone showed up just once. This sequence joins TRBV6-5 and TRBJ2-7; 8 positions agree with TRBD1. Germline values: CDR1 MNHEY, CDR2 SVGAGI. The V and J ends lost 7 bases and 8 bases, in that order; junction bases with no gene match: 13. The CDR3 contains 14 residues. CDR3 region: CASTMSRGQGQQYF. Here the CDR3 DNA reads TGTGCCAGCACCATGAGCAGGGGGCAAGGTCAGCAGTACTTC.

The V and J genes are TRBV3-1 (or the pseudogene TRBV3-2) and TRBJ2-7; 8 nucleotides agree with TRBD1. The length of the CDR3 is 16 residues. CDR1 and CDR2 (germline): LGHDT, YNNKEL (reference sequence). Trimming cost V 1 base and J 2 bases; bases outside gene matches: 7. In DNA, the CDR3 is TGTGCCAGCAGCCAAGCCCTACAGGGGGACACCTACGAGCAGTACTTC. This sequence encodes CASSQALQGDTYEQYF.

At least ten counts were recorded for this clone. The genes are TRBV6-5 and TRBJ2-2; 10 bases are shared with TRBD1. The CDR3 extends over 14 amino acids. The V segment lost 6 bases and the J segment 3 bases; nucleotides outside the gene matches: 1. In germline, CDR1 is MNHEY, CDR2 SVGAGI. The CDR3 DNA sequence: TGTGCCAGCAGGACAGGGGGCGACACCGGGGAGCTGTTTTTT. Protein sequence: CASRTGGDTGELFF.

The chain couples TRBV7-2 to TRBJ1-4; no clear D. The CDR3 totals 15 residues. The V gene lost 4 bases and the J gene lost 0 bases, with 9 bases spanning the gap. Germline V gene sequence: CDR1 SGHTA, CDR2 FQGNSA. As DNA, the CDR3 is TGTGCCAGCAGCTCCTTTCTTGCAACTAATGAAAAACTGTTTTTT. Translated: CASSSFLATNEKLFF.

This clone is a singleton in its sample. J is TRBJ1-1 and V is TRBV27; 9 positions agree with TRBD1. The CDR3 runs to 15 residues. J lost 4 bases, V lost 5 bases, and 8 bases had no gene match. CDR1 MNHEY and CDR2 SMNVEV come from the germline V gene (reference sequence). CDR3: CASSPRTGETTEAFF. In DNA, the CDR3 is TGTGCCAGCAGTCCACGGACAGGGGAGACCACTGAAGCTTTCTTT.

The chain carries TRBV13 and TRBJ1-5; D is undetermined. Germline CDR1 and CDR2: PRHDT and FYEKMQ (reference sequence). Trimming shortened V by 5 bases and J by 2 bases, and 16 bases separated the two germline ends. This CDR3 is built from 16 residues. The CDR3 DNA follows: TGTGCCAGCAGCGACGGGAGGCTTGGGGGCAATCAGCCCCAGCATTTT. The encoded protein is CASSDGRLGGNQPQHF.

Only one count was recorded for this clone. The chain has TRBV5-4 and TRBJ1-6; 8 nucleotides line up with TRBD1. V lost 2 bases and J lost 4; bases outside the gene matches: 14. The CDR3 has 19 amino acids. CDR1 and CDR2 (germline): SGHNT, YYREEE (reference sequence). This CDR3 is CASSFTGGLTPRYNSPLHF. The CDR3 bases are TGTGCCAGCAGCTTCACAGGGGGACTAACCCCGAGATATAATTCACCCCTCCACTTT.

V gene TRBV6-5 combines with J gene TRBJ2-1; D is perhaps TRBD2 (7 bases). The CDR3 consists of 13 residues. Germline assignment: CDR1 MNHEY and CDR2 SVGAGI. V was trimmed by 7 bases and J by 4 bases, leaving 11 bases between them. CDR3 in DNA: TGTGCCAGCAAAAGGGGGGGTTACAATGAGCAGTTCTTC. It yields the protein CASKRGGYNEQFF.

The chain carries TRBV7-2 and TRBJ1-2, with a possible D match to TRBD1 (5 bases). Trimming left V 0 bases short and J 4 bases short, with 12 bases between. Germline assignment: CDR1 SGHTA and CDR2 FQGNSA. CDR3 size: 15 residues. The DNA for the CDR3 is TGTGCCAGCAGCTTAGCGGGGGAAGGGAGCTATGGCTACACCTTC. Translated, it gives CASSLAGEGSYGYTF. The complete variable domain, with remaining parts taken from reference TRBV7-2 and TRBJ1-2, reads GAGVSQSPSNKVTEKGKDVELRCDPISGHTALYWYRQSLGQGLEFLIYFQGNSAPDKSGLPSDRFSAERTGGSVSTLTIQRTQQEDSAVYLCASSLAGEGSYGYTFGSGTRLTVV.

V usage is TRBV14 and J usage is TRBJ1-1, with D maybe TRBD1 (6 bases). Between the trimmed V and J ends, which lost 2 bases and 3 bases, there was a span of 16 bases. This CDR3 has 16 residues. CDR1 is SGHDN and CDR2 is FVKESK in the germline V gene. The CDR3 sequence: CASSQWGRVGDTEAFF. CDR3 nucleotides: TGTGCCAGCAGCCAATGGGGGCGTGTGGGGGACACTGAAGCTTTCTTT.

This rearrangement joins TRBV28 to TRBJ2-3, with TRBD2 matching over 9 bases. Unmatched junction bases numbered 16, after V lost 7 bases and J lost 14 bases. In germline, CDR1 is MDHEN, CDR2 SYDVKM. This CDR3 comprises 14 residues. Here the CDR3 DNA reads TGTGCCAGCATCACTAGCGGGCTTCCTCAAGGTCCGTATTTT. It yields the protein CASITSGLPQGPYF.